The 8 T cell receptor beta chains presented below share a single source sample, sequenced in a study of T cell responses to AZD1222 COVID-19 vaccine. Measured with immunoSEQ multiplex PCR; TCRdb has only the in-frame clones, and not every one. Of under 80,000 clones in the sample, 81% were seen once. This specimen consisted of peripheral blood, obtained 28 days after the second AZD1222 dose. The receptor source for this set is an adult who received the AZD1222 COVID-19 vaccine.

The chain is built from TRBV27 and TRBJ1-2, with 10 bases aligning to TRBD1. CDR1 MNHEY and CDR2 SMNVEV come from the germline V gene (reference sequence). The CDR3 length is 14 residues. The V gene end was trimmed by 4 bases and the J gene end by 5 bases; junction bases not matched to a gene: 4. The CDR3 DNA is TGTGCCAGCAGTTCCTGGGACAGGGGTTATGGCTACACCTTC. Protein: CASSSWDRGYGYTF.

The chain combines TRBV6-5 with TRBJ2-2; the D gene is possibly TRBD1 (6 bases). The CDR3 contains 14 residues. The ends were cut back, 8 bases at V and 1 base at J, with 11 bases in the middle. Germline CDR1 and CDR2: MNHEY and SVGAGI. CDR3 in amino acids: CASGQKVNTGELFF. The CDR3, as DNA: TGTGCCAGCGGACAGAAGGTGAACACCGGGGAGCTGTTTTTT.

The chain combines TRBV28 with TRBJ1-5, with D possibly matching TRBD1 (6 bases). The ends were cut back, 8 bases at V and 1 base at J, with 27 bases in the middle. Germline lookup yields CDR1 MDHEN and CDR2 SYDVKM. CDR3 length equals 19 residues. CDR3 bases: TGTGCCAGCCGATTCGCCCTGGGCAGGGGTCTTCCGAGCAATCAGCCCCAGCATTTT. It translates to CASRFALGRGLPSNQPQHF.

This clone has a handful of counts. V gene TRBV18 combines with J gene TRBJ2-7; D not certain. This CDR3 is 16 amino acids long. Trimming shortened V by 0 bases and J by 0 bases, and 12 bases separated the two germline ends. Germline CDR1 KGHSH, CDR2 LQKENI. In DNA, the CDR3 is TGTGCCAGCTCACCACCTATTGGCACCAACTCCTACGAGCAGTACTTC. Its translation is CASSPPIGTNSYEQYF.

The V call is TRBV5-1, the J call TRBJ1-1; 7 positions agree with TRBD1. Trimming took 3 bases from V and 1 from J; bases not matched to a gene: 6. The CDR3 has 15 residues. CDR1 SGHRS and CDR2 YFSETQ come from the germline V gene. CDR3 bases: TGCGCCAGCAGCTCCAGACGGGACAGGAACACTGAAGCTTTCTTT. Amino acids: CASSSRRDRNTEAFF.

V usage is TRBV5-1 and J usage is TRBJ2-7, with TRBD1 as a possible D gene (5 bases). Germline CDR1 and CDR2: SGHRS and YFSETQ. The CDR3 spans 15 residues. Between the trimmed V and J ends, which lost 0 bases and 1 base, there was a span of 11 bases. CDR3 loop: CASSLGTLTSYEQYF. The CDR3 nucleotides are TGCGCCAGCAGCTTGGGGACACTTACATCCTACGAGCAGTACTTC.

Worth noting for this clone: A junction end diverges from the germline sequence, so it may reflect a read error. The chain employs TRBV29-1 and TRBJ1-2; 7 bases match TRBD1. Germline CDR1 reads SQVTM; CDR2 reads ANQGSEA. CDR3 length: 15 amino acids. The CDR3, as DNA: TGCAGCGTCGAAGGGACCGGGACAGCGATATATGGCTACACCTTC. It yields the protein CSVEGTGTAIYGYTF.

This chain joins TRBV4-1 and TRBJ2-2, with 8 positions matching TRBD1. The CDR3 length is 15 residues. V was pared by 3 bases and J by 4 bases, with 4 bases of the junction left unmatched. Germline V gene sequence: CDR1 MGHRA, CDR2 YSYEKL. The CDR3 DNA follows: TGCGCCAGCAGCCAGGACAGGGCTGGCACCGGGGAGCTGTTTTTT. It encodes CASSQDRAGTGELFF.